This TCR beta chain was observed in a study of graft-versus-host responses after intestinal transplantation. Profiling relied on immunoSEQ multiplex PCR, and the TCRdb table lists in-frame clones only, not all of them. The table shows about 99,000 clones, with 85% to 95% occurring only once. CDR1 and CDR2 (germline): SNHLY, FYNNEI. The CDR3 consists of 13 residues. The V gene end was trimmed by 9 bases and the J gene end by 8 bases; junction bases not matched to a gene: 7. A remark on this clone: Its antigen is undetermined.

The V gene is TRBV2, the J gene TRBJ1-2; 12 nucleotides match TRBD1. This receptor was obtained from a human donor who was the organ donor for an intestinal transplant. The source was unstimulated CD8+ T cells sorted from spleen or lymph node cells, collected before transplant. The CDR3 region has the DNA TGTGCCAGTGGGGGGACAGGGGGCGTCGGCTACACCTTC. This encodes CASGGTGGVGYTF.